The sequence of this T cell receptor beta chain was determined in a study of shared clonotypes between healthy human individuals (dated by TCRdb to between 2020 and 2021). Some background on the complete study: Three men and a couple of women, aged 18 to 49 years, made up the cohort. For each donor, CD4 naive and CD4 memory were each run on three plates, CD8 naive on two plates, and CD8 memory on one plate. Blood TCR repertoires of about five healthy adults were deeply sequenced to estimate repertoire size and the extent of clonotype sharing between individuals. To increase sequencing depth and limit assay-specific biases, different laboratories used diverse techniques to prepare libraries and sequence TCR repertoires. Per donor, leukapheresis produced somewhere between about 0.9 and 9.5 billion PBMCs. Findings and caveats that apply to the study as a whole: The small number of donors limited the genetic and exposure-history diversity represented. Higher generation probabilities were observed for clonotypes shared by all four sorted-subset donors than for non-shared clonotypes. Across a handful of donors, 5% to 6% of naive CD4, over 3% of naive CD8, around 2.5% of memory CD4, and about 0.4% of memory CD8 clonotypes were shared. Larger estimated clonotype richness was generally found for naive subsets than for memory subsets. Rarefaction of sorted-subset datasets indicated incomplete sequencing despite the large sequencing depth. Only blood was sampled, and tissue TCR repertoires likely differ from those in blood. Pairwise subsampling indicated that sequencing depth was expected to affect the degree of clonotype sharing among donors.

TCR CDR3 regions were amplified from genomic DNA by multiplex PCR using the deep immunoSEQ assay. Extracted genomic DNA from each cell subset was distributed evenly across all wells of several immunoSEQ 96-well plates, and each plate was treated as a replicate. For sorted subsets, each replicate PCR was loaded with around 200 ng genomic DNA, equivalent to approximately 33,000 T cell genomes. Purified libraries were quantified with a Qubit 3.0 fluorometer, sized on a Bioanalyzer 2100, and re-quantified with the KAPA Library Quantification kit. Each immunoSEQ 96-well plate was sequenced on its own single-read 150-cycle Illumina NextSeq 550 flow cell. The authors processed their data as follows. Because the immunoSEQ output included only junctional sequences and no quality scores, the filtering could not be the same as the filtering used for full-length reads. Sequences were annotated with PyIR, a Python wrapper for IgBLAST v1.9, using IMGT germline references to assign V/J genes and CDR3. Any read was removed if the V/J assignment was weak (E-value above 1e-6), the CDR3 was missing, or the read contained stop codons, out-of-frame junctions, or ambiguous translated residues. V3J clonotypes were defined as sequences sharing the same inferred V gene, J gene, and CDR3 amino acid sequence. Percentage overlap between repertoires was calculated by dividing the number of shared unique clonotypes by the size of the smaller repertoire. Repertoire richness was assessed with RTK rarefaction, the Chao1 estimator, and Recon v2.1 estimates of unobserved clonotypes. Generation probabilities were computed with OLGA for all TCRbeta clonotypes obtained by the gDNA method from four donors. TCRdb retrieved this table from immuneACCESS and kept in-frame rearrangements only. Not all clones are present; in checked studies, unresolved V genes account for under half, and no reason is known for the remainder. V, J and clone size are those of that table, while D and trimming were read from the DNA. The sample includes approximately 2.5 million clones, with approximately 94% observed a single time. The ten largest account for 0.36% of the sample.

With respect to this clone: What antigen it recognizes has not been identified. No clone much larger than this one lies a single base away; base qualities are absent.

The germline V gene provides CDR1 MDHEN and CDR2 SYDVKM. Trimming takes 4 bases from V and 6 bases from J, and the germline ends sit 6 bases apart. The CDR3 runs 12 amino acids, cysteine and phenylalanine included. CDR3 DNA only is kept here, 36 bases in frame from base 1. Donors were healthy HIV-negative adults with no recently reported acute infections or vaccinations. Only Caucasian adults living in Nashville, Tennessee, USA were represented among the donors. CD4+ T cells were enriched by magnetic negative selection; naive cells were then positively selected on CD45RA, and the negative fraction formed the memory subset. After blood collection by leukapheresis, PBMCs were isolated using Ficoll-Histopaque density gradient centrifugation and then cryopreserved in the vapor phase of liquid nitrogen. Analytical flow cytometry was used to check the purity and quantity of each magnetically sorted T cell population. Each sorted fraction had its genomic DNA isolated and then quantified by UV absorbance on a Nanodrop 2000c.

The receptor chain draws on TRBV28 and TRBJ2-2, with the D gene too uncertain to name. The sequence was obtained from a man younger than 35 in good health. Some clones in this sample may be carry-over from other donors' samples. The specimen was naive CD4+ T cells from PBMCs. This specimen's cell subset or site label, per the study, means: CD45RA+ positively selected. The CDR3 is CASSYIAGELFF. DNA sequence: TGTGCCAGCAGTTATATAGCCGGGGAGCTGTTTTTT.